There are a few counts of the clone carrying this TCR beta chain. Antigen unknown. TCRdb's table, derived via immunoSEQ multiplex PCR, lists solely in-frame clones and lacks some. The sample holds about 120,000 clones, 86% seen once. Trimming took 7 bases from V and 0 from J, leaving 15 bases between them. Per the germline V gene, CDR1 is SGHVS and CDR2 is FQNEAQ. This CDR3 region has 15 residues. The entry originates in a study of T cell responses to AZD1222 COVID-19 vaccine. The study, taken as a whole, reports: Unmutated variant regions are reportedly targeted by nearly half of spike-specific TCRs. Females outnumbered males among donors, who were mostly white British; clonal diversity was possibly underestimated. The span of vaccine-associated CD4 TCRs extended across spike, with dominance at 160-218 and 743-854.

The TCR sequence derives from an adult who received the AZD1222 COVID-19 vaccine. The sequenced sample was peripheral blood, obtained 28 days after the second AZD1222 dose. The chain carries TRBV7-8 and TRBJ1-1; no clear D. In DNA, the CDR3 is TGTGCCAGCATCCTTGCTTATGGCGTGAACACTGAAGCTTTCTTT. Amino acids: CASILAYGVNTEAFF.